The clone carrying this TCR beta chain was observed many times. The antigen is undetermined. The TCR beta cDNA libraries contained unique molecular identifiers. The source material, about 0.85 to 11 million T cells, gave rise to roughly 0.5 million cDNA molecules. TCRdb used MiXCR to reprocess the PCR reads, holding one entry per CDR3 protein. This table has fewer than 850,000 distinct CDR3 sequences, 25% to 30% appearing once. This entry belongs to a study of post-analysis software for immune sequencing data. Whole-study context: Disease trajectories encompassed relapsing-remitting, secondary progressive and progressive-relapsing multiple sclerosis.

Trimming took off 8 bases at V and 8 bases at J, with 15 bases between the two ends. The CDR3 contains 11 residues. The germline V gene encodes CDR1 DFQATT and CDR2 SNEGSKA (reference sequence). Study outcomes and limitations: Normalized Chao1 diversity was significantly reduced in patients versus controls. Five TRBV segments were more frequent in patients than controls; TRBV5-6, TRBV5-1 and TRBV20-1 belonged to this group.

Sequencing was performed on blood. The TCR sequence derives from a girl aged 5 to 17 with multiple sclerosis. The chain employs TRBV20-1 and TRBJ1-2; no reliable D call. As DNA, the CDR3 is TGCAGTCGTCTGTCCGTTGGGGGCTACACCTTC. It is translated as CSRLSVGGYTF.